These 9 T cell receptor beta chains share one sample of origin, sequenced in a study of blood T cell repertoires in COVID-19. Assay used: immunoSEQ multiplex PCR; TCRdb lists only in-frame clones, some missing. The sample carries about 480,000 clones, roughly 89% recorded once. Sequencing was carried out using peripheral blood. The receptors stem from a woman aged 45-59 years with COVID-19, enrolled during active disease.

This chain joins TRBV28 and TRBJ2-1; 10 bases are a match to TRBD2. The CDR3 length is 18 residues. The J segment lost 4 bases and the V segment lost 4 bases, leaving 13 bases of the junction unmatched. CDR1 is MDHEN and CDR2 is SYDVKM in the germline V gene. The CDR3 reads CASSSSGGASSLYNEQFF. For the CDR3, the DNA is TGTGCCAGCAGTTCGAGCGGGGGGGCTTCCTCCCTTTACAATGAGCAGTTCTTC.

This chain links TRBV5-4 with TRBJ1-5; D remains unclear. V was cut by 4 bases and J by 11 bases, with 19 bases left in between. This CDR3 has 14 residues. Per the germline V gene, CDR1 is SGHNT and CDR2 is YYREEE (reference sequence). In DNA, the CDR3 is TGTGCCAGCAGCCCGTTGGAGATGTCGCAGTCCCAGCATTTT. This gives the protein CASSPLEMSQSQHF.

This clone was counted between two and nine times. Sequence at one end of the junction differs from germline and may be a read error. The chain carries TRBV5-1 and TRBJ1-4; D gene uncertain. CDR1 SGHRS and CDR2 YFSETQ come from the germline V gene. This CDR3 has 14 residues. CDR3 DNA: TGCGCCAGCAGCCGGGAGGGTACTAAAGAAAAACTGTTTTTT. Translated: CASSREGTKEKLFF.

The J gene is TRBJ1-5, the V gene TRBV3-1 (or the pseudogene TRBV3-2), with D perhaps TRBD1 (5 bases). This CDR3 region has 14 residues. CDR1 is LGHDT, CDR2 YNNKEL, per germline (reference sequence). Trimming pared 3 bases from V and 4 bases from J, leaving 10 bases between. The CDR3 DNA sequence: TGTGCCAGCAGCCAGGGCAGGGTAAATCAGCCCCAGCATTTT. It yields the protein CASSQGRVNQPQHF.

The CDR3: CASSQQAYGYTF. In DNA form, the CDR3 reads TGTGCCAGCAGCCAGCAGGCCTATGGCTACACCTTC. The chain has TRBV3-1 (or the pseudogene TRBV3-2) and TRBJ1-2; no reliable D call. The germline V gene has CDR1 LGHDT and CDR2 YNNKEL (reference sequence). This CDR3 has 12 residues. Trimming cost V 3 bases and J 4 bases, with 6 bases left between them.

V and J are TRBV11-2 and TRBJ1-2; no clear D gene. Trimming left V 1 base short and J 2 bases short, with 14 bases between. This CDR3 spans 16 amino acids. The germline V gene has CDR1 SGHAT and CDR2 FQNNGV. In DNA, the CDR3 is TGTGCCAGCAGCTTAGTACCCGGGGATGCCAACTATGGCTACACCTTC. Translation: CASSLVPGDANYGYTF. The full variable domain, its missing parts supplied by reference TRBV11-2 and TRBJ1-2, is EAGVAQSPRYKIIEKRQSVAFWCNPISGHATLYWYQQILGQGPKLLIQFQNNGVVDDSQLPKDRFSAERLKGVDSTLKIQPAKLEDSAVYLCASSLVPGDANYGYTFGSGTRLTVV.

CDR3 nucleotide sequence: TGTGCCAGCAGTGGGGCCCAGGGGGCGGGAAATGAGCAGTTCTTC. It specifies CASSGAQGAGNEQFF. The genes are TRBV2 and TRBJ2-1; TRBD1 agrees at 8 bases. Germline V gives CDR1 SNHLY, CDR2 FYNNEI. This CDR3 has 15 residues. V lost 4 bases, J lost 7 bases, and 9 bases stayed unmatched.

This chain's CDR3 is CASSNDRARGNQPQHF. The CDR3 nucleotides read TGTGCCAGTAGTAACGACAGGGCCAGGGGCAATCAGCCCCAGCATTTT. The chain combines TRBV19 with TRBJ1-5; 7 bases are a match to TRBD1. The V gene's germline CDR1 is LNHDA and CDR2 SQIVND (reference sequence). This CDR3 has 16 amino acids. The V gene end was trimmed by 4 bases and the J gene end by 2 bases; junction bases not matched to a gene: 8.

The gene calls are TRBV6-1 and TRBJ1-3; 8 nucleotides align to TRBD1. V shed 4 bases and J 4 bases; nucleotides not matched to a gene: 9. The CDR3 loop spans 16 amino acids. The V gene's germline CDR1 is MNHNS and CDR2 SASEGT. CDR3 loop: CASSADRGVKGNTIYF. The DNA for the CDR3 is TGTGCCAGCAGTGCCGACAGGGGAGTGAAAGGAAACACCATATATTTT.